Below, 25 T cell receptor beta chains from the same sample are listed, as sequenced in a study of shared clonotypes between healthy human individuals. Profiled with immunoSEQ multiplex PCR; TCRdb holds only in-frame clones, not every one. The sample includes around 720,000 clones, around three quarters of them seen just once. Sequences were obtained from memory CD4+ T cells sorted from blood. Documented subset: CD45RA-negative fraction. These receptors were obtained from a woman aged 25 to 45 in good health.

The rearrangement links TRBV15 to TRBJ2-2; tentative D call: TRBD1 (5 bases). Germline lookup yields CDR1 LNHNV and CDR2 YYDKDF (reference sequence). This CDR3 spans 12 amino acids. Between the trimmed V and J ends, which lost 5 bases and 10 bases, there was a span of 11 bases. CDR3 sequence reads: CATSGASEELFF. As DNA, the CDR3 is TGTGCCACCAGCGGGGCGTCGGAGGAGCTGTTTTTT.

This chain connects TRBV5-1 to TRBJ1-1; weak D call: TRBD1 (6 bases). The length of the CDR3 is 13 residues. The V end lost 4 bases, the J end lost 8 bases, and 15 bases lay between the germline ends. CDR1 and CDR2 from the germline V gene are SGHRS and YFSETQ. CDR3 nucleotides: TGCGCCAGCAGCGGAACAGGGTTGGGAGAAGCTTTCTTT. Translation gives CASSGTGLGEAFF.

The chain couples TRBV19 to TRBJ2-7; a weak D match, TRBD2 (5 bases). Germline assignment: CDR1 LNHDA and CDR2 SQIVND (reference sequence). CDR3 size: 12 residues. Trimming removed 3 bases from V and 4 bases from J, with 7 bases in between. CDR3 coding DNA: TGTGCCAGTAGTATTGCGGGTTACGAGCAGTACTTC. This translates into CASSIAGYEQYF.

V gene TRBV29-1 combines with J gene TRBJ2-1; possible D gene TRBD2, 7 bases. This CDR3 region has 14 residues. Looked up from germline, CDR1 is SQVTM and CDR2 is ANQGSEA. V shed 8 bases and J shed 1 base, with 15 bases lying between them. CDR3 residues: CSIGGARSYNEQFF. DNA of the CDR3: TGCAGCATTGGGGGGGCTCGGTCCTACAATGAGCAGTTCTTC.

The chain combines TRBV6-5 with TRBJ1-5; 9 bases are a match to TRBD1. The CDR3 extends over 13 amino acids. The germline V gene has CDR1 MNHEY and CDR2 SVGAGI. Trimming at V came to 5 bases and at J to 6 bases, leaving 2 bases not matched to a gene. CDR3 nucleotides: TGTGCCAGCAGTCGGACAGGGGCTCAGCCCCAGCATTTT. Amino acid sequence: CASSRTGAQPQHF.

A note on this clone: No DNA is shown, since the ends of the CDR3 on it are uncertain; the CDR3 is the one TCRdb lists. CDR3 protein: CASSSSVRGNTIYF. This chain uses TRBV28 with TRBJ1-3; TRBD1 reflects the table's D call only, with no check against the DNA. The germline V gene encodes CDR1 MDHEN and CDR2 SYDVKM. The CDR3 sequence runs 14 residues, both termini included.

Concerning this clone: This CDR3 is also generated by other DNA sequences in the sample. The chain joins TRBV9 to TRBJ1-4; D perhaps matches TRBD1 (5 bases). The CDR3 has 14 amino acids. Germline V gene sequence: CDR1 SGDLS, CDR2 YYNGEE. V was trimmed by 1 base and J by 7 bases, leaving 11 bases between them. CDR3 in amino acids: CASSVLGHGEKLFF. CDR3 DNA: TGTGCCAGCAGCGTACTTGGACATGGTGAAAAACTGTTTTTT.

The chain links TRBV29-1 to TRBJ1-2; D is uncertain. The CDR3 totals 14 residues. Germline-derived CDR1 and CDR2 are SQVTM and ANQGSEA. Trimming left V 2 bases short and J 8 bases short, with 18 bases between. The chain's CDR3 is CSVETPGWGKGYTF. In DNA form, the CDR3 reads TGCAGCGTTGAAACCCCGGGGTGGGGTAAGGGCTACACCTTC.

The chain uses TRBV28 and TRBJ2-7, with unresolved D. The germline V gene encodes CDR1 MDHEN and CDR2 SYDVKM. There are 14 residues in the CDR3. The V end lost 4 bases, the J end lost 3 bases, and 13 bases lay between the germline ends. CDR3 residues: CASSSGEYNYEQYF. The CDR3 nucleotides read TGTGCCAGCAGTTCTGGGGAATACAACTACGAGCAGTACTTC.

The V call is TRBV7-9, the J call TRBJ2-5; 8 nucleotides line up with TRBD2. The CDR3 length is 16 residues. The trim removed 4 bases at V and 4 bases at J, leaving 11 bases unmatched. Per the germline V gene, CDR1 is SEHNR and CDR2 is FQNEAQ (reference sequence). The CDR3 loop is CASSSVAGGRGETQYF. In nucleotides, the CDR3 is TGTGCCAGCAGCTCAGTTGCGGGAGGAAGAGGAGAGACCCAGTACTTC.

Details on this clone: The junction shows a germline mismatch at one end, possibly a read error. The chain couples TRBV29-1 to TRBJ2-7, with unresolved D. CDR3 size: 12 residues. CDR1 SQVTM and CDR2 ANQGSEA come from the germline V gene. CDR3 DNA sequence: TGCAGCGTTAAAGACACTGCCTACGAGCAGTACTTC. Amino acid sequence: CSVKDTAYEQYF.

J is TRBJ2-1 and V is TRBV19, with 8 bases identical to TRBD2. This CDR3 contains 16 residues. Germline values: CDR1 LNHDA, CDR2 SQIVND (reference sequence). Trimming removed 6 bases from V and 6 bases from J; junction bases left unmatched: 13. Here the CDR3 reads CASSGRGPLAGNEQFF. In nucleotides, the CDR3 is TGTGCCAGTAGCGGGAGGGGCCCTTTGGCAGGCAATGAGCAGTTCTTC.

This sequence joins TRBV9 and TRBJ2-1; no firm D call. V lost 3 bases and J 4 bases, leaving 14 bases between the germline ends. Germline CDR1 and CDR2: SGDLS and YYNGEE. The CDR3 covers 15 residues. CDR3 coding DNA: TGTGCCAGCAGCGGAAACATTGACGGTTACAATGAGCAGTTCTTC. It encodes CASSGNIDGYNEQFF.

The CDR3 DNA reads TGTGCCAGCAGTCTAAGACAGGAAAACACCATATATTTT. Its translation is CASSLRQENTIYF. The V and J genes are TRBV28 and TRBJ1-3, with a tentative D call TRBD1 (6 bases). V lost 5 bases and J lost 6, with 11 bases in between. From germline, CDR1 is MDHEN and CDR2 SYDVKM. The CDR3 runs to 13 residues.

The rearrangement joins TRBV15 to TRBJ1-2; TRBD1 agrees at 7 bases. Per germline, CDR1 LNHNV and CDR2 YYDKDF (reference sequence). The CDR3 contains 16 residues. The junction had 8 bases not matched to a gene; V was cut back by 0 bases and J by 4 bases. CDR3 DNA: TGTGCCACCAGCAGAGATCTGATCGGACAGGCCTATGGCTACACCTTC. It translates to CATSRDLIGQAYGYTF.

This clone was seen only once. This chain uses TRBV19 with TRBJ1-1; 7 nucleotides align to TRBD1. Unmatched junction bases numbered 4, after V lost 6 bases and J lost 0 bases. CDR1 is LNHDA, CDR2 SQIVND, per germline (reference sequence). This CDR3 has 14 amino acids. The CDR3 region is CASRRDRLNTEAFF. CDR3 nucleotides: TGTGCCAGTAGACGGGACAGATTGAACACTGAAGCTTTCTTT.

The chain has TRBV10-3 and TRBJ1-4; D not resolved. Germline lookup yields CDR1 ENHRY and CDR2 SYGVKD. This CDR3 has 15 amino acids. V was clipped by 6 bases and J by 8 bases, with 19 bases between them. CDR3 residues: CAISPQATAREKLFF. The DNA of the CDR3 is TGTGCCATCAGCCCCCAGGCCACTGCCAGGGAAAAACTGTTTTTT.

The gene calls are TRBV18 and TRBJ2-5; D may be TRBD2 (5 bases). Looked up from germline, CDR1 is KGHSH and CDR2 is LQKENI. The CDR3 extends over 14 amino acids. The ends were cut back, 0 bases at V and 3 bases at J, with 8 bases in the middle. CDR3 sequence reads: CASSPPVLEETQYF. The DNA for the CDR3 is TGTGCCAGCTCACCACCCGTACTAGAAGAGACCCAGTACTTC.

This clone came up a few times. The V and J genes are TRBV7-2 and TRBJ2-7; a weak D match, TRBD1 (5 bases). V was clipped by 5 bases and J by 5 bases, with 13 bases between them. This CDR3 region has 13 residues. The V gene's germline CDR1 is SGHTA and CDR2 FQGNSA. The CDR3 nucleotides are TGTGCCAGCAGCCCACTTGGCAGGGACGAGCAGTACTTC. It is translated as CASSPLGRDEQYF.

This chain joins TRBV29-1 and TRBJ1-2; no clear D gene. Germline lookup yields CDR1 SQVTM and CDR2 ANQGSEA. The CDR3 runs 11 residues. V lost 6 bases, J lost 8 bases, and 13 bases lay in between. In DNA, the CDR3 is TGCAGCGTGTGGCGACAATCAGGCTACACCTTC. The encoded protein is CSVWRQSGYTF.

In this sample, this clone turned up once. The rearrangement joins TRBV19 to TRBJ2-1, with D hard to call. The CDR3 consists of 14 residues. The germline V and J ends were trimmed by 6 bases and 9 bases, with 18 bases remaining between them. The germline CDR1 and CDR2 sequences are LNHDA and SQIVND (reference sequence). The CDR3 loop reads CASSLLARSSEQFF. CDR3 coding DNA: TGTGCCAGTAGCCTCCTGGCGCGGTCATCTGAGCAGTTCTTC.

The chain couples TRBV7-9 to TRBJ2-1, with 7 nucleotides matching TRBD2. This CDR3 contains 16 residues. Losses at the gene ends were 11 bases for V and 6 bases for J; bases not matched to a gene: 19. In germline, CDR1 is SEHNR, CDR2 FQNEAQ (reference sequence). The CDR3 DNA reads TGTGCCGGGGTAGTAAGGGCGGGAGAATCGGTCAATGAGCAGTTCTTC. Protein sequence: CAGVVRAGESVNEQFF.

The rearrangement uses TRBV2 and TRBJ2-6; 9 nucleotides match TRBD2. V lost 7 bases to trimming and J lost 0 bases; unmatched junction nucleotides: 16. Germline CDR1 SNHLY, CDR2 FYNNEI. This CDR3 contains 20 residues. The CDR3 loop is CASIGAGGPEVLSGANVLTF. The DNA of the CDR3 is TGTGCCAGCATTGGCGCGGGAGGGCCCGAGGTACTCTCTGGGGCCAACGTCCTGACTTTC.

The CDR3 loop reads CASRSLAGVFLEQYF. DNA for the CDR3: TGTGCCAGCAGATCCTTAGCGGGAGTCTTTCTCGAGCAGTACTTC. The V call is TRBV27, the J call TRBJ2-7; TRBD2 agrees at 9 bases. In germline, CDR1 is MNHEY, CDR2 SMNVEV (reference sequence). This CDR3 is built from 15 residues. J was trimmed by 6 bases and V by 6 bases; bases with no gene match: 12.

The chain couples TRBV2 to TRBJ2-4; 11 bases agree with TRBD2. The length of the CDR3 is 14 residues. The trim removed 5 bases at V and 6 bases at J, leaving 3 bases unmatched. CDR1 and CDR2 from the germline V gene are SNHLY and FYNNEI. The CDR3 loop is CASSPSGRRNIQYF. CDR3 nucleotide sequence: TGTGCCAGCAGTCCTAGCGGGAGGAGAAACATTCAGTACTTC.